The T cell receptor (beta chain) under discussion was sequenced for a study of T cell repertoires in cytomegalovirus infection. This clonotype has only a few counts. TCRdb itself ran the reads through MiXCR, one entry per CDR3 protein. Of around 630,000 distinct CDR3 sequences in the sample, roughly 26% are singletons; the top ten hold roughly 8%. J lost 1 base, V lost 5 bases, and 9 bases had no gene match. CDR3 size: 18 residues. The germline V gene encodes CDR1 SGHTA and CDR2 FQGTGA. Sequencing was done on a sample of CD8+ T cells from PBMCs. The rearrangement links TRBV7-3 to TRBJ2-1; 12 bases align to TRBD1. The sequence was collected from a human donor in good health (CMV status not recorded). Some clones in this sample may be carry-over from other donors' samples. CDR3 loop: CASSPGTGGPWSYNEQFF. The CDR3 DNA reads as TGTGCCAGCAGCCCAGGGACAGGGGGCCCTTGGTCCTACAATGAGCAGTTCTTC.